A single sample gave rise to the 10 T cell receptor beta chains below, sequenced in a study of cytomegalovirus exposure and HLA in healthy donors. The PCR made use of 60 Vbeta and 13 Jbeta primers. The repertoire was sequenced with immunoSEQ multiplex PCR; TCRdb's copy has only in-frame clones and lacks some. The table records 100,000 to 150,000 clones, around two thirds of them present only once. Sequencing used PBMCs. The receptor source for this set is a man aged 60-69 years in good health and CMV-seropositive.

The chain joins TRBV5-1 to TRBJ2-5, with D possibly being TRBD2 (5 bases). The CDR3 totals 13 residues. V was cut by 4 bases and J by 1 base, with 8 bases left in between. Germline CDR1 reads SGHRS; CDR2 reads YFSETQ. This CDR3 reads CASSVRVQETQYF. The DNA for the CDR3 is TGCGCCAGCAGCGTGAGGGTCCAAGAGACCCAGTACTTC.

This clone was recorded once. The genes are TRBV6-1 and TRBJ2-1, with a possible D match to TRBD1 (5 bases). This CDR3 has 11 residues. Germline lookup yields CDR1 MNHNS and CDR2 SASEGT. The V and J ends lost 6 bases and 6 bases respectively, with 6 bases between them. Written as DNA, the CDR3 is TGTGCCAGCAGAAGGGGCAATGAGCAGTTCTTC. Translating it yields CASRRGNEQFF.

The V and J genes are TRBV7-6 and TRBJ1-1; D ambiguous. Germline V gene lookup returns CDR1 SGHVS and CDR2 FNYEAQ. Trimming stripped 0 bases from V and 10 bases from J, with 12 bases between. The CDR3 is 13 residues long. The CDR3 nucleotides are TGTGCCAGCAGCTTAGCGCGGGCCCAAGTAGCTTTCTTT. It encodes CASSLARAQVAFF.

The V call is TRBV9, the J call TRBJ2-1, with 15 bases that match TRBD2. Germline V gene data show CDR1 as SGDLS and CDR2 as YYNGEE. The CDR3 loop spans 17 amino acids. With 3 bases clipped from V and 5 bases from J, the junction kept 6 bases outside the gene matches. The CDR3 DNA is TGTGCCAGCAGCGCGGGGACTAGCGGGGGGCTAAACAATGAGCAGTTCTTC. Protein product: CASSAGTSGGLNNEQFF.

V and J are TRBV25-1 and TRBJ2-2; D is undetermined. CDR3 length equals 14 residues. With 6 bases removed from V and 4 bases from J, the gap between germline ends came to 12 bases. Germline CDR1 and CDR2: MGHDK and SYGVNS. Here the CDR3 DNA reads TGTGCCAGCAGCCATGGGCAGTTCACCGGGGAGCTGTTTTTT. This sequence encodes CASSHGQFTGELFF.

In this sample, this clone turned up a few times. The chain carries TRBV5-1 and TRBJ2-5; TRBD2 is a possible D gene (5 bases). V lost 4 bases and J lost 7, with 17 bases in between. This CDR3 has 14 residues. The V gene's germline CDR1 is SGHRS and CDR2 YFSETQ. The CDR3 here is CASSLRTAGGTQYF. The CDR3 coding sequence is TGCGCCAGCAGCCTTCGGACTGCGGGTGGGACCCAGTACTTC.

This clone showed up just once. This chain links TRBV5-4 with TRBJ2-1, with 8 bases lining up with TRBD2. The CDR3 spans 15 residues. Unmatched junction bases numbered 11, after V lost 4 bases and J lost 8 bases. The germline CDR1 and CDR2 sequences are SGHNT and YYREEE (reference sequence). CDR3 DNA: TGTGCCAGCAGCCGACCATGGACTAGCACCCATGAGCAGTTCTTC. Residues: CASSRPWTSTHEQFF. Full variable domain (remainder filled in from reference TRBV5-4 and TRBJ2-1): ETGVTQSPTHLIKTRGQQVTLRCSSQSGHNTVSWYQQALGQGPQFIFQYYREEENGRGNFPPRFSGLQFPNYSSELNVNALELDDSALYLCASSRPWTSTHEQFFGPGTRLTVL.

The chain is built from TRBV2 and TRBJ2-7, with TRBD1 identical over 7 bases. Germline CDR1 is SNHLY and CDR2 is FYNNEI. V lost 6 bases to trimming and J lost 6 bases; unmatched junction nucleotides: 5. The CDR3 sequence is 12 residues long. DNA for the CDR3: TGTGCCAGCAGCAGGACAGGAACCGAGCAGTACTTC. Protein sequence: CASSRTGTEQYF.

CDR3 DNA: TGTGCCAGCAGCTTGGGAAGGCTCAGGGCGACTGGCTACACCTTC. It translates to CASSLGRLRATGYTF. This chain connects TRBV5-4 to TRBJ1-2; D is perhaps TRBD1 (5 bases). The germline gives CDR1 SGHNT, CDR2 YYREEE (reference sequence). The CDR3 is 15 amino acids. Between the trimmed V and J ends, which lost 0 bases and 7 bases, there was a span of 16 bases.

This chain uses TRBV30 with TRBJ2-2, with D perhaps TRBD1 (6 bases). In germline, CDR1 is GTSNPN, CDR2 SVGIG (reference sequence). V lost 4 bases, J lost 6 bases, and 9 bases lay in between. The CDR3 spans 12 residues. The CDR3 protein is CAWNPGAGELFF. The DNA of the CDR3 is TGTGCCTGGAATCCAGGGGCCGGGGAGCTGTTTTTT.